This T cell receptor (beta chain) was observed in a study of shared clonotypes between healthy human individuals (TCRdb year 2020). About the study as a whole: A couple of women and a few men aged 18 to 49 years were included in the cohort. Between about 0.9 and 9 billion PBMCs per donor were obtained by leukapheresis. For each donor, three plates each were used for CD4 naive and CD4 memory, two plates were used for CD8 naive, and one plate was used for CD8 memory. The study deeply sequenced blood TCR repertoires of about 5 healthy adults to estimate repertoire size and the extent of clonotype sharing between individuals. To increase sequencing depth and limit assay-specific biases, TCR repertoire library preparation and sequencing were carried out by different laboratories using diverse techniques.

TCR CDR3 regions were amplified from genomic DNA by multiplex PCR using the deep immunoSEQ assay. Extracted genomic DNA from each cell subset was distributed evenly across all wells of several immunoSEQ 96-well plates, and each plate was treated as a replicate. For sorted subsets, approximately 200 ng of genomic DNA, equivalent to some 30,000 T cell genomes, went into each replicate PCR. Purified libraries were quantified with a Qubit 3.0 fluorometer, sized on a Bioanalyzer 2100, and re-quantified with the KAPA Library Quantification kit. A separate single-read 150-cycle Illumina NextSeq 550 flow cell was used to sequence each immunoSEQ 96-well plate. Per the original workflow: Because only junctional sequences without quality scores were contained in the immunoSEQ output, filtering matching that applied to full-length reads could not be performed. Sequences were annotated with PyIR, a Python wrapper for IgBLAST v1.9, using IMGT germline references to assign V/J genes and CDR3. Reads were filtered out if the reads had weak V/J assignments (E-value above 1e-6), no CDR3, stop codons, out-of-frame junctions, or ambiguous translated residues. A V3J clonotype was defined by an identical inferred V gene, J gene, and CDR3 amino acid sequence. Percentage overlap between repertoires was calculated by dividing the number of shared unique clonotypes by the size of the smaller repertoire. RTK rarefaction, the Chao1 estimator, and Recon v2.1 estimates of unobserved clonotypes were used to assess repertoire richness. Generation probabilities for all TCRbeta clonotypes obtained by the gDNA method from four donors were computed using OLGA. TCRdb stores this immuneACCESS table with in-frame sequences only. Part of the clones is absent; in the studies checked, under half of the shortfall reflects unresolved V genes, and no reason is known for the rest. That table furnishes V, J and clone size, whereas the DNA furnished D and trimming. The sample profile shows roughly 640,000 clones; roughly 97% of them were found once. Together, the top ten hold roughly 0.05% of the sample.

V was cut back by 4 bases and J by 2 bases, leaving a gap of 8 bases between them. The CDR3 runs 13 amino acids, cysteine and phenylalanine included. The DNA shown is the 39-base CDR3, in frame from base 1. The germline V gene sets CDR1 to MDHEN and CDR2 to SYDVKM. Here is what the overall study found, with its caveats: Sampling was restricted to blood, and TCR repertoires in tissues likely differ from the TCR repertoires found in blood. Pairwise subsampling led to the expectation that sequencing depth would affect the degree of clonotype sharing among donors. Higher generation probabilities were observed for clonotypes shared by all four sorted-subset donors than for non-shared clonotypes. The small number of donors limited the genetic and exposure-history diversity represented. Even with the large sequencing depth, rarefaction of the sorted-subset datasets indicated that sequencing was incomplete. Sharing across a few donors was observed for about 5% of naive CD4, less than 4% of naive CD8, about 2.5% of memory CD4, and around 0.4% of memory CD8 clonotypes. Naive subsets generally had larger estimated clonotype richness than memory subsets did.

The donors were healthy, HIV-negative adults who had no recently reported acute infections or vaccinations. Every donor was a Caucasian adult residing in Nashville, Tennessee, USA. CD4+ T cells were enriched by magnetic negative selection; naive cells were then positively selected on CD45RA, and the negative fraction formed the memory subset. Blood was obtained by leukapheresis, after which PBMCs were separated by Ficoll-Histopaque density gradient centrifugation and cryopreserved in liquid nitrogen vapor phase. Analytical flow cytometry was used to check the purity and quantity of every magnetically sorted T cell population. From each sorted fraction, genomic DNA was isolated and quantified by UV absorbance on a Nanodrop 2000c. Concerning this clone itself: The clone's antigen remains unknown. No per-base quality is available; no much larger clone lies one base away. Distinct nucleotide sequences in the sample also encode this CDR3.

The chain is encoded by TRBV28 joined to TRBJ1-2; the D gene is not confidently resolved. The sequence was obtained from a woman in her thirties in good health. The sample comprised naive CD4+ T cells sorted from blood. The sample's cell subset or site label is to be understood as: CD45RA+ positively selected. The CDR3 here reads CASSSRQNYGYTF. The DNA reads as follows: TGTGCCAGCAGTTCCAGACAAAACTATGGCTACACCTTC.